These T cell receptor beta chains were read from a single sample in a study of regulatory T cells in long-lasting Graves disease. Using its own MiXCR run on the multiplex PCR reads, TCRdb lists one record per CDR3 protein. The sample contains 500,000 or so distinct CDR3 sequences, 15% to 20% of which appear only once. The sample was also reused in another study, on T cells in Graves' hyperthyroidism and ophthalmopathy.

The sample was peripheral blood mononuclear cells (PBMCs), taken at new diagnosis, from a patient treated with antithyroid drugs. All receptors come from a man aged 40-49 years with Graves disease. Each CDR3 is given with its conserved first and last residue. The D gene is left open where the match is weak. Rows may omit the clone size; those that give it use once, few, many or a size class.

v_call	d_call	clone_size	j_call	cdr3_nt	cdr3_aa
TRBV10-3	.	.	TRBJ2-2	TGTGCCATCAGTGAGTCGTGGCAGGGGCAGAACACCGGGGAGCTGTTTTTT	CAISESWQGQNTGELFF
TRBV5-1	.	.	TRBJ1-1	TGCGCCAGCAGCGCTACCGGGACGACTCCTGAAGCTTTCTTT	CASSATGTTPEAFF
TRBV20-1	TRBD1	many	TRBJ1-4	TGCAGTGCTAGAGATAGAGGGACAGGGACCGAAAAACTGTTTTTT	CSARDRGTGTEKLFF
TRBV30	.	many	TRBJ2-3	TGTGCCTGGAGCCGCGGGCAGGGTACAGATACGCAGTATTTT	CAWSRGQGTDTQYF
TRBV11-2	.	many	TRBJ2-1	TGTGCCAGCAGCTTAGATAGCGTAGCTTACGAGCAGTTCTTC	CASSLDSVAYEQFF
TRBV30	.	few	TRBJ2-1	TGTGCCTGGAGTGTCGCGGCGATTGAGCAGTTCTTC	CAWSVAAIEQFF
TRBV24-1	.	few	TRBJ2-7	TGTGCCACCAGTGATTCAAGCGTCGAGCAGTACTTC	CATSDSSVEQYF
TRBV5-8	.	many	TRBJ2-3	TGTGCCAGCAGCTTCGTCAAAGGCGACTCATTCGATACGCAGTATTTT	CASSFVKGDSFDTQYF
TRBV4-1	TRBD1	.	TRBJ2-7	TGCGCCAGCAGCCAAGAACCGGGACAGGGAATCTACGAGCAGTACTTC	CASSQEPGQGIYEQYF
TRBV6-1	.	many	TRBJ2-5	TGTGCCAGCAGTGAAGCGGGTTTCGGGCTGCATCCGTACTTC	CASSEAGFGLHPYF
TRBV9	.	many	TRBJ1-2	TGTGCCAGCAGCGTAGAAGGCGGGACCACCCCTTATGGCTACACCTTC	CASSVEGGTTPYGYTF
TRBV7-2	.	.	TRBJ1-2	TGTGCCAGCAGCTTAGATCCCGGGGTTTTTGGGGGCTACACCTTC	CASSLDPGVFGGYTF
TRBV19	TRBD2	few	TRBJ2-7	TGTGCCAGTAGCGCCGGGACTAGCGACTACGAGCAGTACTTC	CASSAGTSDYEQYF
TRBV6-2/TRBV6-3	.	many	TRBJ2-4	TGTGCCAGCAGTGAAGTCACAGGGAGAGCCAAAAACATTCAGTACTTC	CASSEVTGRAKNIQYF
TRBV15	TRBD2	many	TRBJ2-1	TGTGCCACCAGCAGAGATCGGTGGGGACTAGCGGGAGTAGGCCGTAGGAATGAGCAGTTCTTC	CATSRDRWGLAGVGRRNEQFF
TRBV27	.	.	TRBJ1-5	TGTGCCAGCAGCGTTGGGGCTAATCAGCCCCAGCATTTT	CASSVGANQPQHF
TRBV20-1	TRBD2	.	TRBJ2-2	TGCAGTGCTAGAGATAGCCGGGAGGGCACCGGGGAGCTGTTTTTT	CSARDSREGTGELFF
TRBV12-3/TRBV12-4	.	many	TRBJ2-7	TGTGCCAGCAGTTTGGCCGGACACTACGAGCAGTACTTC	CASSLAGHYEQYF
TRBV30	.	many	TRBJ1-1	TGTGCCTGGAGGGGGAAACACAATGAAGCTTTCTTT	CAWRGKHNEAFF
TRBV29-1	TRBD2	many	TRBJ2-7	TGCAGCGTAATAGCGGGAGGCTACGAGCAGTACTTC	CSVIAGGYEQYF
TRBV5-1	.	.	TRBJ1-2	TGCGCCAGCAGCTCACTAAGCACAGGAAATGGCTACACCTTC	CASSSLSTGNGYTF
TRBV28	.	few	TRBJ2-2	TGTGCCAGCAGACCCCACAACACCGGGGAGCTGTTTTTT	CASRPHNTGELFF
TRBV28	.	.	TRBJ2-5	TGTGCCAGCAGTTTATCGGACAACCAGTACTTC	CASSLSDNQYF
TRBV12-3/TRBV12-4	.	many	TRBJ1-1	TGTGCCAGCAGTTTAGGGGCTGAAGCTTTCTTT	CASSLGAEAFF
TRBV11-2	.	.	TRBJ2-1	TGTGCCAGCAGCCAGCGGACAGCCGACTTTGATGAGCAGTTCTTC	CASSQRTADFDEQFF
TRBV2	.	many	TRBJ2-3	TGTGCCAGCATTACCCCAGATACGCAGTATTTT	CASITPDTQYF
TRBV12-3/TRBV12-4	.	many	TRBJ2-1	TGTGCCAGCAGTTTAGCCGTATACTCCTACAATGAGCAGTTCTTC	CASSLAVYSYNEQFF
TRBV20-1	TRBD1	many	TRBJ2-1	TGCAGTGCTAGACCTCAGGGGGCCCCCTTCAATGAGCAGTTCTTC	CSARPQGAPFNEQFF
TRBV20-1	TRBD1	.	TRBJ2-1	TGCAGTGCTAAACAGGGGAAAGGCTACAATGAGCAGTTCTTC	CSAKQGKGYNEQFF
TRBV7-9	TRBD2	many	TRBJ2-2	TGTGCCAGCAGCTCCCAAGCGGGGAAGAACACCGGGGAGCTGTTTTTT	CASSSQAGKNTGELFF
TRBV2	.	many	TRBJ2-2	TGTGCCAGCCGCCTCAGTAAGGGGCCCGGGGAGCTGTTTTTT	CASRLSKGPGELFF
TRBV12-3/TRBV12-4	TRBD2	many	TRBJ2-1	TGTGCCAGCAGTTTATACGGCGGGAGGACGGGAAATGAGCAGTTCTTC	CASSLYGGRTGNEQFF
TRBV4-2	.	few	TRBJ1-6	TGTGCCAGCAGCCAAGGCCCGGTCGCGACAGCCCTAATTATACCCCTCCACTTT	CASSQGPVATALIIPLHF
TRBV7-8	.	many	TRBJ2-3	TGTGCCAGCAGTCCACTGGGCACAGATACGCAGTATTTT	CASSPLGTDTQYF
TRBV29-1	TRBD2	few	TRBJ2-2	TGCAGCGGCGGGAGGGGGCAGAACACCGGGGAGCTGTTTTTT	CSGGRGQNTGELFF
TRBV25-1	.	.	TRBJ1-1	TGTGCCAGCAGTGAACCAGGCGAAGGAGCTTTCTTT	CASSEPGEGAFF
TRBV12-3/TRBV12-4	TRBD2	many	TRBJ2-7	TGTGCCAGCAGTTTTAGCGGGAGGCGCGACGAGCAGTACTTC	CASSFSGRRDEQYF
TRBV20-1	.	many	TRBJ1-2	TGCAGTGCGGGGGACTATGGCTACACCTTC	CSAGDYGYTF
TRBV27	TRBD2	few	TRBJ2-3	TGTGCCAGCAGTCCACGGACTAGCGGGAGGAATACGCAGTATTTT	CASSPRTSGRNTQYF
TRBV6-2/TRBV6-3	.	many	TRBJ2-7	TGTGCCAGCAGTTACGGTCCAGGGTTCTACGAGCAGTACTTC	CASSYGPGFYEQYF
TRBV28	.	many	TRBJ2-7	TGTGCCAGCAGGCCACGGGACCGCTCCTACGAGCAGTACTTC	CASRPRDRSYEQYF
TRBV29-1	.	once	TRBJ2-5	TGCAGCGTTGAAGATGGGCCAACTCAAGAGACCCAGTACTTC	CSVEDGPTQETQYF
TRBV5-5	.	many	TRBJ1-5	TGTGCCAGCAGTCCGGACACCGATCAGCCCCAGCATTTT	CASSPDTDQPQHF
TRBV20-1	TRBD1	.	TRBJ2-4	TGCAGTGCTACCTCCCCCACAGGGGCAAACATTCAGTACTTC	CSATSPTGANIQYF
TRBV2	.	many	TRBJ2-5	TGTGCCAGCAGTGCGGCCGCGGGAGAGACCCAGTACTTC	CASSAAAGETQYF
TRBV28	TRBD1	.	TRBJ1-2	TGTGCCAGCAGTTACAGGGGCACGGGCTATGGCTACACCTTC	CASSYRGTGYGYTF
TRBV28	.	many	TRBJ1-2	TGTGCCAGCAGTTTAGGGCGGGGGTCTGGCTACACCTTC	CASSLGRGSGYTF
TRBV20-1	.	few	TRBJ2-5	TGCAGTGCTCGACCTAAGTCCCAAGAGACCCAGTACTTC	CSARPKSQETQYF
TRBV15	TRBD1	many	TRBJ1-5	TGTGCCACCACCGACAGGGGGTTGAGCAATCAGCCCCAGCATTTT	CATTDRGLSNQPQHF
TRBV9	.	many	TRBJ1-1	TGTGCCAGCAGCGTAGAAGGGAACACTGAAGCTTTCTTT	CASSVEGNTEAFF
TRBV12-3/TRBV12-4	.	few	TRBJ2-1	TGTGCCAGCAGTTTGGGAGTGGGCTCCTACAATGAGCAGTTCTTC	CASSLGVGSYNEQFF
TRBV11-2	TRBD2	.	TRBJ2-1	TGTGCCAGCAGCTTAGGGAGTTCGGCGGGAGCAGGCGGTGAGCAGTTCTTC	CASSLGSSAGAGGEQFF
TRBV29-1	.	many	TRBJ2-7	TGCAGCGTCGAGAGGAGGGGGCAAGGCGAGCAGTACTTC	CSVERRGQGEQYF
TRBV7-6	.	many	TRBJ2-7	TGTGCCAGCAGCCAGGCCCAAGGGGTTTCCTACGAGCAGTACTTC	CASSQAQGVSYEQYF
TRBV27	.	few	TRBJ2-5	TGTGCCAGCAGTTTAGGGGCCAGTCGGGAAGAGGCCCAGTACTTC	CASSLGASREEAQYF
TRBV12-3/TRBV12-4	.	.	TRBJ1-5	TGTGCCAGCAGTTTTGGAGGTCAGCCCCAGCATTTT	CASSFGGQPQHF
TRBV20-1	.	many	TRBJ2-7	TGCAGTGCAACCGGACAGGGAGGGTTGTTCGAGCAGTACTTC	CSATGQGGLFEQYF
TRBV19	.	once	TRBJ1-1	TGTGCCAGTGCCTCGGGACTTACTGAAGCTTTCTTT	CASASGLTEAFF